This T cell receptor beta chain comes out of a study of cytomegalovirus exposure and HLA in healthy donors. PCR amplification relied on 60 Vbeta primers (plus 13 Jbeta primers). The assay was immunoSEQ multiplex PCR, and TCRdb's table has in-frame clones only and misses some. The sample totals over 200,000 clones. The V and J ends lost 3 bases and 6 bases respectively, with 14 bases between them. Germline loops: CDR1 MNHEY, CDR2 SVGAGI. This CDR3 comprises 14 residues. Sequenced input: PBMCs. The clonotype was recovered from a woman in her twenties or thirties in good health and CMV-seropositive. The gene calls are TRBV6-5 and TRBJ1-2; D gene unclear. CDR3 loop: CASSYRNKGDGYTF. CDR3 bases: TGTGCCAGCAGTTATCGAAACAAGGGAGATGGCTACACCTTC.